What follows describes a single T cell receptor beta chain. Per the study methods: Amplification with reference gene primers provided the estimates of nucleated cell counts. Here immunoSEQ multiplex PCR was the method, and the copy in TCRdb shows in-frame clones only, minus some. The DNA was the basis for D and trimming; V, J and clone size are from that table. The sample lists around 53,000 clones; approximately 90% were seen once. The CDR3 loop spans 15 amino acids. CDR1 and CDR2 (germline): MNHNY, SVGAGI (reference sequence). V was shortened by 8 bases and J by 0 bases, with 16 bases between the two germline ends. The sample belongs to a study of blood T cell repertoires in COVID-19. Study details: The study drew acute and convalescent COVID-19 samples from the United States, Italy and Spain. In each case, the material was cDNA or gDNA derived from T cells, B-cell-depleted T cells, or PBMCs.

The chain uses TRBV6-6 and TRBJ1-2, with no clear D. Material: peripheral blood. The TCR comes from a human donor in a cohort sampled during active COVID-19. The CDR3 loop is CASGSAQETNYGYTF. The CDR3 coding sequence is TGTGCCAGCGGGTCTGCCCAGGAAACTAACTATGGCTACACCTTC.